This T cell receptor (beta chain) was identified in a study of CD8 T cells in ankylosing spondylitis. Quantitative 5'-RACE was performed with molecular barcodes, and it yielded the TCR beta libraries. Via MiXCR, TCRdb re-called the 5' RACE reads, giving one row per CDR3 protein. The data hold 350,000 or so distinct CDR3 sequences, with roughly 14% observed a single time. CDR3 length: 13 amino acids. CDR1 is MNHEY and CDR2 is SVGAGI in the germline V gene. V was cut by 2 bases and J by 6 bases, with 7 bases left in between. The TCR comes from a male donor with ankylosing spondylitis or in good health (not recorded which). Input material: blood, either unsorted or a sorted T cell fraction (not recorded which). This chain links TRBV6-5 with TRBJ2-2; D unresolved. Here the CDR3 reads CASSYEGPGELFF. The CDR3 nucleotides are TGTGCCAGCAGTTACGAAGGTCCCGGGGAGCTGTTTTTT.